Included here is one TCR beta chain sequence, with context. Its antigen is unknown. This specimen belongs to a study of T cells in Graves' hyperthyroidism and ophthalmopathy. Study-wide points: The model identified upcoming ophthalmopathy a median around 6 months ahead of onset. Classification by a 13 V-J model distinguished ophthalmopathy from stable hyperthyroidism.

The source material, RNA transcripts, was used to amplify TCR beta CDR3 regions. TCR CDR3 regions were first amplified by RT-PCR with HTBI primers. TCRdb called the multiplex PCR reads again in MiXCR, with one record for every CDR3 protein. The sample includes under 350,000 distinct CDR3 sequences, roughly an eighth of them seen just once. The sample comprised blood. The receptor's source is a middle-aged woman with Graves' ophthalmopathy.

The CDR3 sequence is CASSQGSYTDTQYF. As DNA, the CDR3 is TGTGCCAGCAGTCAAGGGAGCTACACAGATACGCAGTATTTT. The genes are TRBV2 and TRBJ2-3, with a weak D call TRBD2 (5 bases). This CDR3 is 14 amino acids long. CDR1 SNHLY and CDR2 FYNNEI come from the germline V gene. Trimming left V 5 bases short and J 2 bases short, with 11 bases between.